This TCR beta chain appears in the sequencing data of a study of blood T cell repertoires in COVID-19. With 3 bases removed from V and 7 bases from J, the gap between germline ends came to 10 bases. CDR3 length equals 13 residues. Using immunoSEQ multiplex PCR, the repertoire was profiled, and TCRdb retains in-frame clones only, with some absent. The repertoire consists of around 370,000 clones, with around nine tenths occurring once and the leading ten covering around 3.5%. V is TRBV12-3 or TRBV12-4 and J is TRBJ2-1; D gene uncertain. The sequence was collected from a woman younger than 35 who had recovered from COVID-19. The sample consisted of peripheral blood. CDR3 loop: CASSLFGRNEQFF. The CDR3 DNA is TGTGCCAGCAGTTTGTTCGGTCGGAATGAGCAGTTCTTC.